The 12 T cell receptor beta chains in this list originate from one sample, sequenced in a study of blood T cell repertoires in COVID-19. Profiling relied on immunoSEQ multiplex PCR, and the TCRdb table lists in-frame clones only, not all of them. The sample records about 200,000 clones, 80% to 90% being singletons. The sequenced sample consisted of PBMCs or T cells enriched from blood (not recorded which). These receptors originate from a man aged 25-45 years who had recovered from COVID-19.

This sequence joins TRBV10-1 and TRBJ2-7; D perhaps matches TRBD2 (6 bases). From germline, CDR1 is WNHNN and CDR2 SYGVQD (reference sequence). The ends were cut back, 8 bases at V and 2 bases at J, with 16 bases in the middle. The CDR3 is made up of 14 amino acids. CDR3 in amino acids: CASGQGGTTYEQYF. In nucleotides, the CDR3 is TGCGCCAGCGGTCAAGGCGGGACCACCTACGAGCAGTACTTC.

The rearrangement uses TRBV20-1 and TRBJ2-7; D gene ambiguous. Germline CDR1 and CDR2: DFQATT and SNEGSKA (reference sequence). Trimming left V 3 bases short and J 7 bases short, with 13 bases between. The CDR3 consists of 12 residues. CDR3 region: CSASHLVVEQYF. CDR3 nucleotides: TGCAGTGCTAGTCACCTAGTAGTTGAGCAGTACTTC.

Note on this clone: The junction shows a germline mismatch at one end, possibly a read error. The J gene is TRBJ1-4, the V gene TRBV25-1; D might be TRBD1 (6 bases). Looked up from germline, CDR1 is MGHDK and CDR2 is SYGVNS. This CDR3 has 12 residues. The CDR3 protein is CASSDRGGVDSF. The CDR3 region has the DNA TGTGCCAGCAGTGACAGAGGGGGGGTGGACTCATTT.

This clone was counted once. The chain is built from TRBV28 and TRBJ1-1, with D perhaps TRBD1 (6 bases). Germline CDR1 and CDR2: MDHEN and SYDVKM. This CDR3 contains 14 residues. V dropped 5 bases and J dropped 5 bases, with 15 bases sitting between them. The CDR3 coding sequence is TGTGCCAGCAGTCAACCCGGGACAAGGACTGAAGCTTTCTTT. Its translation: CASSQPGTRTEAFF.

V gene TRBV3-1 (or the pseudogene TRBV3-2) combines with J gene TRBJ2-3; 9 bases align to TRBD2. Germline CDR1 LGHDT, CDR2 YNNKEL (reference sequence). With V trimmed by 2 bases and J by 4 bases, 10 bases remained unmatched. The CDR3 loop spans 17 amino acids. CDR3 protein: CASSQPFPGGGADTQYF. The CDR3 coding sequence is TGTGCCAGCAGCCAACCCTTCCCGGGCGGGGGGGCAGATACGCAGTATTTT.

The chain employs TRBV5-1 and TRBJ1-1; TRBD1 agrees at 9 bases. This CDR3 region has 15 residues. Germline trimming cut 3 bases from V and 5 bases from J; bases unmatched to any gene: 8. CDR1 is SGHRS, CDR2 YFSETQ, per germline. The CDR3 reads CASSSNTGGSTEAFF. The CDR3 bases are TGCGCCAGCAGCTCGAACACAGGGGGCTCTACTGAAGCTTTCTTT.

This sequence joins TRBV5-1 and TRBJ2-5; 10 bases match TRBD2. This CDR3 has 15 residues. Germline V gene lookup returns CDR1 SGHRS and CDR2 YFSETQ. With V trimmed by 6 bases and J by 0 bases, 5 bases remained unmatched. This CDR3 reads CASTRTSGYQETQYF. Written as DNA, the CDR3 is TGCGCCAGCACGAGGACTAGCGGTTACCAAGAGACCCAGTACTTC.

The gene calls are TRBV11-2 and TRBJ2-7; D is perhaps TRBD1 (5 bases). The CDR3 has 13 residues. Trimming pared 3 bases from V and 2 bases from J, leaving 8 bases between. The germline CDR1 and CDR2 sequences are SGHAT and FQNNGV. CDR3 residues: CASSLQGTYEQYF. The CDR3 DNA sequence: TGTGCCAGCAGCTTGCAGGGCACCTACGAGCAGTACTTC.

V gene TRBV6-6 combines with J gene TRBJ2-3, with 11 bases fitting TRBD1. J was trimmed by 3 bases and V by 6 bases; bases with no gene match: 8. Germline V CDR1 and CDR2: MNHNY, SVGAGI (reference sequence). This CDR3 region has 16 residues. CDR3 amino acids: CASSFIGQGATDTQYF. CDR3 DNA sequence: TGTGCCAGCAGCTTTATCGGACAGGGGGCTACAGATACGCAGTATTTT.

The gene calls are TRBV6-5 and TRBJ1-5; D remains ambiguous. V was cut by 5 bases and J by 9 bases, with 14 bases left in between. The germline V gene encodes CDR1 MNHEY and CDR2 SVGAGI. The CDR3 is 13 residues long. The CDR3 reads CASSLDGLRPQHF. CDR3 in DNA: TGTGCCAGCAGTCTTGACGGACTACGGCCCCAGCATTTT.

This clone occurred a few times. The chain employs TRBV2 and TRBJ1-2; TRBD1 matches at 8 bases. CDR1 is SNHLY and CDR2 is FYNNEI in the germline V gene. This CDR3 spans 15 amino acids. V shed 6 bases, J shed 3 bases, and the junction held 9 bases outside the gene matches. The CDR3 here is CASSRPTGVDYGYTF. CDR3 DNA: TGTGCCAGCAGCCGTCCGACAGGGGTGGACTATGGCTACACCTTC.

The J gene is TRBJ2-5, the V gene TRBV27; 9 bases are a match to TRBD2. Germline CDR1 reads MNHEY; CDR2 reads SMNVEV (reference sequence). The J segment lost 2 bases and the V segment lost 7 bases, leaving 8 bases of the junction unmatched. This CDR3 has 15 residues. This chain's CDR3 is CASTRRTSGQETQYF. The DNA of the CDR3 is TGTGCCAGCACCCGTCGTACTAGCGGGCAAGAGACCCAGTACTTC.